This TCR beta chain was obtained from a study of Graves' ophthalmopathy and Graves' hyperthyroidism. Background on the study: Specimen type is peripheral blood, obtained at initial diagnosis before any treatment.

The authors amplified TCR beta CDR3 regions from RNA transcripts. HTBI-primed first-round RT-PCR preceded second-round multiplex PCR. MiXCR, applied by TCRdb to the multiplex PCR reads, yields one record per CDR3 protein. The data show 600,000 to 700,000 distinct CDR3 sequences, 35% to 45% seen once. CDR1 is SGDLS and CDR2 is YYNGEE in the germline V gene. This CDR3 is built from 15 residues. V was cut by 7 bases and J by 7 bases, with 23 bases left in between. The rearrangement joins TRBV9 to TRBJ1-2, with D possibly TRBD1 on 5 matching bases. The receptor was isolated from an adult man with Graves' ophthalmopathy. The sequenced sample was peripheral blood. The CDR3 DNA reads as TGTGCCAGCGTGGACATCCAGGGCCCCCAGTTTGGCTACACCTTC. Translation gives CASVDIQGPQFGYTF.